This T cell receptor (beta chain) emerged from a study of CD8+CD57+ T cells in acquired aplastic anemia. Per the germline V gene, CDR1 is SGHRS and CDR2 is YFSETQ. CDR3 length: 16 amino acids. After removal of 6 bases from V and 2 bases from J, the junction contained 7 bases not matched to a gene. TCR beta VDJ and CDR3 were profiled, and genomic DNA was the template. TCRdb analysed the reads with MiXCR anew, one entry per CDR3 protein. The sample lists 180,000 or so distinct CDR3 sequences; over 40% were seen once. Study-level findings and limits: Both patients and controls carried the same twenty-nine CD8+ CDR3 sequences.

Before being chosen for sequencing, patients had shown CD8+CD57+ cell expansion by flow cytometry. Everyone among the patients had severe acquired aplastic anemia. None of the patients had been given any therapy when their blood was sampled. With regard to this clonotype: Its antigen remains unknown.

The sequenced sample was sorted CD4+, CD8+, or CD8+CD57+ T cells (not recorded which) from PBMCs. This clonotype was obtained from a human donor with aplastic anemia. V usage is TRBV5-1 and J usage is TRBJ2-5; 13 nucleotides match TRBD2. Here the CDR3 DNA reads TGCGCCAGCAATCCCGGGACTAGCGGGGTACAAGAGACCCAGTACTTC. Translated: CASNPGTSGVQETQYF.